One T cell receptor beta chain is described in this entry. As yet, its antigen is unknown. This specimen comes from a study of shared clonotypes between healthy human individuals. Using immunoSEQ multiplex PCR, the repertoire was profiled, and TCRdb retains in-frame clones only, with some absent. Of around 1.6 million clones listed, 95% to 99% are singletons. Study-wide findings and caveats: Only blood underwent sampling, and tissue repertoires likely differ.

Sequenced: naive CD4+ T cells sorted from blood. Subset reported: CD45RA+ positively selected. The TCR sequence derives from a man between 25 and 39 years old in good health.

The CDR3 nucleotides are TGTGCCAGCAACACCCTTCCCGGACAGTTAGATGGCTACACCTTC. Protein sequence: CASNTLPGQLDGYTF. The chain employs TRBV6-4 and TRBJ1-2; D possibly corresponds to TRBD1 (6 bases). This CDR3 has 15 residues. V was cut by 7 bases and J by 6 bases, with 21 bases left in between. Germline lookup yields CDR1 MRHNA and CDR2 SNTAGT.